This T cell receptor (beta chain) originates from a study of T cell responses to AZD1222 COVID-19 vaccine. Deletions cut 9 bases from V and 4 bases from J, with 15 bases between. The CDR3 sequence is 14 residues long. From germline, CDR1 is LGHDT and CDR2 YNNKEL (reference sequence). Regarding this clone: Antigen specificity is unknown.

The method was immunoSEQ multiplex PCR; TCRdb's version includes in-frame clones alone and lacks a portion of them. The sample lists approximately 150,000 clones; nearly 95% were seen once. General study findings and limits: Spike-specific TCR breadth and depth both grew after two AZD1222 doses.

The sequence came from an adult in good health. The chain joins TRBV3-1 (or the pseudogene TRBV3-2) to TRBJ2-2, with D possibly TRBD1 on 6 matching bases. The source was peripheral blood, collected on day 0 of AZD1222 vaccination. The CDR3: CASSQGISTGELFF. Here the CDR3 DNA reads TGTGCCAGTTCACAGGGTATCTCCACCGGGGAGCTGTTTTTT.